This T cell receptor beta chain came from a study of a mutant IDH1 vaccine in newly diagnosed glioma. Turning to the study itself: Either 4-6 weeks after radiotherapy alone or alongside temozolomide, vaccination was begun. Week 35 was safety follow-up visit V12; week 47 was end-of-study visit V13.

Time point reported: week 35, safety follow-up. Vaccination comprised doses that each held 300 ug of mutant IDH1 20-mer peptide, plus topical imiquimod. Details on this clone: What it recognizes is unknown.

The CDR3 loop spans 15 amino acids. J was trimmed by 3 bases and V by 8 bases; bases with no gene match: 7. CDR1 and CDR2 from the germline V gene are SGHRS and YFSETQ. TCRdb keeps only in-frame clones here, not all; method: immunoSEQ multiplex PCR. This sample has tens of thousands of clones, with over 65% found just once. The clonotype was recovered from a man aged 25 to 40 with glioma. The chain carries TRBV5-1 and TRBJ2-3; 12 bases align to TRBD2. Here the sequenced sample was PBMCs, taken from a glioma patient whose treatment included an IDH1 peptide vaccine. The CDR3 spells CASTAGTSGTDTQYF. DNA for the CDR3: TGCGCCAGTACAGCCGGGACTAGCGGGACAGATACGCAGTATTTT.